Each of the 14 T cell receptor beta chains below was sequenced from the same sample in a study of shared clonotypes between healthy human individuals. Produced via immunoSEQ multiplex PCR; TCRdb's table is partial and in-frame only. Of about 1 million clones listed, 70% to 80% are singletons. Sequenced: memory CD4+ T cells sorted from blood. As to subset: CD45RA-negative fraction. The receptors come from a man between 18 and 35 years old in good health.

Comment on this clone: The sample has other DNA sequences that encode this CDR3 too. The J gene is TRBJ1-2, the V gene TRBV7-9; the D is unclear. The V gene's germline CDR1 is SEHNR and CDR2 FQNEAQ (reference sequence). Trimming shortened V by 1 base and J by 8 bases, and 5 bases separated the two germline ends. The CDR3 length is 11 residues. The CDR3 loop reads CASSLGGGYTF. CDR3 nucleotide sequence: TGTGCCAGCAGCTTAGGGGGAGGCTACACCTTC.

This clone showed up just once. This chain uses TRBV2 with TRBJ2-3, with TRBD1 identical over 9 bases. There are 15 residues in the CDR3. Per germline, CDR1 SNHLY and CDR2 FYNNEI. J lost 3 bases, V lost 10 bases, and 11 bases had no gene match. DNA for the CDR3: TGTGCCATCGCGTGGGACAGGGCGCTAACAGATACGCAGTATTTT. It is translated as CAIAWDRALTDTQYF.

V is TRBV18 and J is TRBJ2-3, with D perhaps matching TRBD2 (5 bases). This CDR3 region has 14 residues. Trimming removed 0 bases at V and 4 bases at J, with 8 bases between. The germline V gene has CDR1 KGHSH and CDR2 LQKENI. The CDR3 loop is CASSPPMRADTQYF. In DNA form, the CDR3 reads TGTGCCAGCTCACCACCGATGAGGGCAGATACGCAGTATTTT.

The chain uses TRBV15 and TRBJ2-2; D might be TRBD1 or TRBD2, each matching 7 bases. CDR3 length equals 16 residues. Trimming took off 3 bases at V and 4 bases at J, with 15 bases between the two ends. From germline, CDR1 is LNHNV and CDR2 YYDKDF (reference sequence). This chain's CDR3 is CATSSQGGLSTGELFF. CDR3 bases: TGTGCCACCAGCAGCCAGGGGGGGTTGAGCACCGGGGAGCTGTTTTTT. The full variable domain, its missing parts supplied by reference TRBV15 and TRBJ2-2, is DAMVIQNPRYQVTQFGKPVTLSCSQTLNHNVMYWYQQKSSQAPKLLFHYYDKDFNNEADTPDNFQSRRPNTSFCFLDIRSPGLGDTAMYLCATSSQGGLSTGELFFGEGSRLTVL.

This sequence joins TRBV28 and TRBJ1-6, with 7 bases that match TRBD1. This CDR3 region has 14 residues. Germline lookup yields CDR1 MDHEN and CDR2 SYDVKM. V trimming: 7 bases; J trimming: 7 bases; junction bases outside the gene matches: 7. This CDR3 reads CASTPRDRNSPLHF. The CDR3 region has the DNA TGTGCCAGCACCCCCCGGGACAGAAATTCACCCCTCCACTTT. The full variable domain, completed using reference TRBV28 and TRBJ1-6, is DVKVTQSSRYLVKRTGEKVFLECVQDMDHENMFWYRQDPGLGLRLIYFSYDVKMKEKGDIPEGYSVSREKKERFSLILESASTNQTSMYLCASTPRDRNSPLHFGNGTRLTVT.

CDR3 DNA: TGTGCCAGAAGCTTGTTACTGCATAGCAATCAGCCCCAGCATTTT. Its translation is CARSLLLHSNQPQHF. V is TRBV5-3 and J is TRBJ1-5; no firm D call. TRBV5-3 is an ORF; its function is uncertain. V shed 1 base and J shed 0 bases, with 8 bases lying between them. The CDR3 is made up of 15 amino acids.

This clone was detected only a few times. The CDR3 nucleotides read TGTGCCAGCAGCTGGACTCTTAAGGGGAGGATGACCGTGAACACTGAAGCTTTCTTT. Translated, it gives CASSWTLKGRMTVNTEAFF. The chain links TRBV11-1 to TRBJ1-1, with D perhaps TRBD1 (5 bases). This CDR3 is built from 19 residues. V dropped 4 bases and J dropped 0 bases, with 24 bases sitting between them. Germline loops: CDR1 SGHAT, CDR2 FQDESV (reference sequence). Variable domain in full (rest from reference TRBV11-1 and TRBJ1-1): EAEVAQSPRYKITEKSQAVAFWCDPISGHATLYWYRQILGQGPELLVQFQDESVVDDSQLPKDRFSAERLKGVDSTLKIQPAELGDSAMYLCASSWTLKGRMTVNTEAFFGQGTRLTVV.

The chain joins TRBV30 to TRBJ1-2; D gene uncertain. V was clipped by 5 bases and J by 0 bases, with 10 bases between them. Per germline, CDR1 GTSNPN and CDR2 SVGIG (reference sequence). The CDR3 length is 13 residues. In DNA form, the CDR3 reads TGTGCCTGGCAGGACCTTACTAACTATGGCTACACCTTC. Protein: CAWQDLTNYGYTF.

The V call is TRBV7-9, the J call TRBJ1-6, with D possibly matching TRBD1 (5 bases). Trimming pared 3 bases from V and 0 bases from J, leaving 12 bases between. CDR3 size: 17 residues. Germline loops: CDR1 SEHNR, CDR2 FQNEAQ (reference sequence). The CDR3 bases are TGTGCCAGCAGCTTCAAAAACAGGAGCTCCTATAATTCACCCCTCCACTTT. Protein product: CASSFKNRSSYNSPLHF.

This rearrangement joins TRBV4-3 to TRBJ2-2; D uncertain. The CDR3 runs 14 residues. V shed 0 bases and J shed 6 bases, with 8 bases lying between them. CDR1 LGHNA and CDR2 YSLEER come from the germline V gene. CDR3 in amino acids: CASSQEGPSGELFF. CDR3 DNA: TGCGCCAGCAGCCAAGAAGGGCCTTCCGGGGAGCTGTTTTTT.

The chain combines TRBV7-2 with TRBJ2-1; 15 positions agree with TRBD2. The germline gives CDR1 SGHTA, CDR2 FQGNSA. Losses at the gene ends were 4 bases for V and 9 bases for J; bases not matched to a gene: 7. The CDR3 totals 16 residues. In DNA form, the CDR3 reads TGTGCCAGCAGCTCGGGACTAGCGGGGGGAAGGGGTGAGCAGTTCTTC. Translation gives CASSSGLAGGRGEQFF.

The chain combines TRBV30 with TRBJ2-7; tentative D call: TRBD2 (5 bases). V shed 4 bases and J shed 2 bases, with 9 bases lying between them. From germline, CDR1 is GTSNPN and CDR2 SVGIG (reference sequence). This CDR3 is built from 12 residues. CDR3 in DNA: TGTGCCTGGAAAGCGGACGCCTACGAGCAGTACTTC. Translating gives CAWKADAYEQYF.

This chain links TRBV28 with TRBJ1-2; D might be TRBD1 (6 bases). The germline V gene has CDR1 MDHEN and CDR2 SYDVKM. The germline V and J ends were trimmed by 2 bases and 7 bases, with 14 bases remaining between them. There are 14 residues in the CDR3. CDR3 sequence: CASSLAQGRGGYTF. DNA of the CDR3: TGTGCCAGCAGTTTAGCCCAGGGGCGAGGTGGCTACACCTTC.

Details on this clone: This specimen includes other DNA sequences encoding the same CDR3. This chain connects TRBV7-9 to TRBJ2-3, with D tentatively TRBD2 (6 bases). This CDR3 region has 13 residues. V was shortened by 6 bases and J by 2 bases, with 9 bases between the two germline ends. CDR1 is SEHNR and CDR2 is FQNEAQ in the germline V gene (reference sequence). The CDR3 reads CASSPGVTDTQYF. For the CDR3, the DNA is TGTGCCAGCAGTCCGGGAGTCACAGATACGCAGTATTTT.